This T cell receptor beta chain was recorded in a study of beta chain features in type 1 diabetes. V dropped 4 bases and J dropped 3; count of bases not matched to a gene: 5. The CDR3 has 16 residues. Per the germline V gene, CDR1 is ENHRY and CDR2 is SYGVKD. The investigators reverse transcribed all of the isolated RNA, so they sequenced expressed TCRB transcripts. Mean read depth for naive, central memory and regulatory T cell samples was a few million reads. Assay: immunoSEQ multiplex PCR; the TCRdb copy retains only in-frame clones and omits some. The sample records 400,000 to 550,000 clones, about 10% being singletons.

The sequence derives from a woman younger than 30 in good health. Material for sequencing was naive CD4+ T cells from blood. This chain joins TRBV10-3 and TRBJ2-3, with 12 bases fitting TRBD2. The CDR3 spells CAISGRLAGDTDTQYF. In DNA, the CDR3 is TGTGCCATCAGTGGCCGACTAGCGGGGGATACAGATACGCAGTATTTT.